This T cell receptor beta chain was documented in a study of OX40 agonist ivuxolimab in advanced cancers. In the study overall: Six ivuxolimab dose levels, 0.01 to 10 mg/kg, were given intravenously every 2 weeks.

The sampling schedule covered blood at baseline, cycle 4 day 1, and cycle 7 day 1. The CDR3 is 15 amino acids. V was pared by 1 base and J by 1 base, with 11 bases between. Germline-derived CDR1 and CDR2 are MNHNS and SASEGT. This table comes from immunoSEQ multiplex PCR, and its TCRdb copy is limited to in-frame clones, with some not included. This table holds about 76,000 clones, 70% to 90% found once. Concerning this clone itself: Its antigen is unknown.

Study conclusions and caveats: Which antigen the expanded peripheral T cells recognized is unknown. At 0.1 to 3.0 mg/kg, clonal expansion of CD4+ and CD8+ blood T cells had occurred by week 6.

The sequences come from CD4+ or CD8+ T cells sorted from blood, collected in a trial of the OX40 agonist ivuxolimab. The chain has TRBV6-1 and TRBJ2-7; D remains unclear. The sequence came from an adult with an advanced solid tumor such as melanoma, head and neck, liver or kidney cancer. The CDR3: CASSEGSPRSYEQYF. In DNA, the CDR3 is TGTGCCAGCAGTGAAGGAAGCCCAAGGTCCTACGAGCAGTACTTC.